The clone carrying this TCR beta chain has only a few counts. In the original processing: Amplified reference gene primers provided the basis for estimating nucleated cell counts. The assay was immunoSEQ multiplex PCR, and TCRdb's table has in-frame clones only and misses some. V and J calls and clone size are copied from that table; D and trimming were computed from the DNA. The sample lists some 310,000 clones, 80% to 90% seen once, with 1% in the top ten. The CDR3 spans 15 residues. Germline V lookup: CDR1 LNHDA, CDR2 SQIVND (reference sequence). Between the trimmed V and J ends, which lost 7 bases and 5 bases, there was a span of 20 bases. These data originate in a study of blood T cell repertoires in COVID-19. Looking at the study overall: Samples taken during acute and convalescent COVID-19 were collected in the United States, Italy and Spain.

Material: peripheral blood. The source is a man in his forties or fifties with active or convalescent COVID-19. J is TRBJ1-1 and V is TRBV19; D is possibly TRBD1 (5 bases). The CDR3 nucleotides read TGTGCCAGTACCCCAGGACCCAGGGATCTTACTGAAGCTTTCTTT. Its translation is CASTPGPRDLTEAFF.